This T cell receptor beta chain was profiled in a study of T cell responses to AZD1222 COVID-19 vaccine. Unmatched junction bases numbered 6, after V lost 1 base and J lost 8 bases. Germline CDR1 is SGHRS and CDR2 is YFSETQ. The CDR3 covers 15 residues. Sequencing was performed with immunoSEQ multiplex PCR; in TCRdb, only in-frame clones are kept and a portion is missing. Seen here are about 100,000 clones, approximately 93% observed once, and the top ten hold 6.5% to 10%. Source: peripheral blood, taken 28 days after the second AZD1222 dose. This rearrangement joins TRBV5-1 to TRBJ1-6; TRBD1 agrees at 7 bases. The source is an adult who received the AZD1222 COVID-19 vaccine. The DNA of the CDR3 is TGCGCCAGCAGCTTGCCGACAGGGAATGATTCACCCCTCCACTTT. Its protein product is CASSLPTGNDSPLHF.